The clone carrying this T cell receptor beta chain was seen at least ten times. Its target is not known. The time point: pre-sensitization, week 0. Treatment specified: therapeutic diphenylcyclopropenone sensitization with weekly scalp DPC. Participating donors were patients with alopecia, aged 18 to 70 years, considered appropriate candidates for DPC. The record originates from a study of human T cells and chemical hapten exposure. Overall study: DPC (0.01%) was patch tested on the upper back and read at 6 days. Minor pooled library volume differences mainly drove per-sample TCR yield variation.

General study points: TCRs at a frequency above 1 in 1000 stayed unchanged with DPC sensitization.

TCRdb recomputed calls from the RACE reads with MiXCR, one row per CDR3 protein. This table holds a few hundred thousand distinct CDR3 sequences, around 5.5% found once. V was clipped by 4 bases and J by 4 bases, with 14 bases between them. Germline lookup yields CDR1 SQVTM and CDR2 ANQGSEA. CDR3 length equals 14 residues. The source of this sequence is a woman under 30 with alopecia areata. Some clones in this sample may be carry-over from other donors' samples. Sequences were derived from whole blood, sampled in connection with sensitization to the hapten diphenylcyclopropenone (DPC). The chain recombines TRBV29-1 with TRBJ2-1; D unresolved. The CDR3 DNA follows: TGCAGCGTTGGAGGTACGGACCTTTACAATGAGCAGTTCTTC. This sequence encodes CSVGGTDLYNEQFF.